The rows below give T cell receptor beta chains drawn from one sample of a study of T cells in Graves' hyperthyroidism and ophthalmopathy. Each CDR3 protein is one row after TCRdb ran MiXCR on the multiplex PCR reads. The repertoire has about 380,000 distinct CDR3 sequences, about 14% of them found once; the top ten carry around 20%. The material sequenced was blood. All receptors derive from a man aged 30-40 years with Graves' hyperthyroidism that later progressed to Graves' ophthalmopathy. CDR3s include the opening cysteine and the closing phenylalanine or tryptophan. Fields, in order: CDR3 length, V gene, clone size, J gene, D gene, CDR3 protein. D genes are given only for firm matches. Clone size appears in some rows only: once, few, many, or a class for an expanded clone.

CDR3 length: 15
V gene: TRBV2
clone size: -
J gene: TRBJ1-5
D gene: TRBD1
CDR3 protein: CASSRDRVGYQPQHF

CDR3 length: 16
V gene: TRBV5-1
clone size: few
J gene: TRBJ2-2
D gene: TRBD1
CDR3 protein: CASAPKDRENTGELFF

CDR3 length: 14
V gene: TRBV18
clone size: -
J gene: TRBJ1-1
D gene: TRBD1
CDR3 protein: CASSPDTGGAEAFF

CDR3 length: 17
V gene: TRBV19
clone size: -
J gene: TRBJ1-1
D gene: TRBD1
CDR3 protein: CASSLTGTGGPRTEAFF

CDR3 length: 16
V gene: TRBV6-5
clone size: -
J gene: TRBJ2-7
D gene: -
CDR3 protein: CASSYSSQVQTYEQYF

CDR3 length: 14
V gene: TRBV7-3
clone size: few
J gene: TRBJ2-7
D gene: -
CDR3 protein: CASSLTSDSYEQYF

CDR3 length: 16
V gene: TRBV3-1
clone size: once
J gene: TRBJ2-2
D gene: -
CDR3 protein: CASSQEAGQGDGELFF

CDR3 length: 15
V gene: TRBV6-2/TRBV6-3
clone size: -
J gene: TRBJ2-7
D gene: TRBD1
CDR3 protein: CASSGPGQGIYEQYF

CDR3 length: 14
V gene: TRBV18
clone size: many
J gene: TRBJ2-7
D gene: -
CDR3 protein: CASSPPAQAHEQYF

CDR3 length: 17
V gene: TRBV18
clone size: few
J gene: TRBJ2-3
D gene: TRBD1
CDR3 protein: CASSPFGTGSLPDTQYF

CDR3 length: 12
V gene: TRBV20-1
clone size: -
J gene: TRBJ2-5
D gene: -
CDR3 protein: CSARDRKETQYF

CDR3 length: 11
V gene: TRBV7-9
clone size: many
J gene: TRBJ1-1
D gene: -
CDR3 protein: CASSEGGEAFF

CDR3 length: 13
V gene: TRBV4-1
clone size: -
J gene: TRBJ2-3
D gene: -
CDR3 protein: CASSQVDADTQYF

CDR3 length: 16
V gene: TRBV24-1
clone size: -
J gene: TRBJ1-5
D gene: TRBD1
CDR3 protein: CATSDRDRGSNQPQHF

CDR3 length: 14
V gene: TRBV20-1
clone size: many
J gene: TRBJ1-2
D gene: TRBD1
CDR3 protein: CSANKGARDYGYTF

CDR3 length: 15
V gene: TRBV6-1
clone size: few
J gene: TRBJ2-3
D gene: -
CDR3 protein: CASSEVRSAADTQYF

CDR3 length: 15
V gene: TRBV3-1
clone size: -
J gene: TRBJ2-3
D gene: -
CDR3 protein: CASSGTTGGTDTQYF

CDR3 length: 14
V gene: TRBV4-1
clone size: many
J gene: TRBJ2-7
D gene: -
CDR3 protein: CASSQGSGSYEQYF

CDR3 length: 15
V gene: TRBV6-1
clone size: few
J gene: TRBJ2-3
D gene: -
CDR3 protein: CASRGGAEGGDTQYF

CDR3 length: 20
V gene: TRBV20-1
clone size: -
J gene: TRBJ2-4
D gene: TRBD2
CDR3 protein: CSASGEAGLASFLAKNIQYF

CDR3 length: 13
V gene: TRBV29-1
clone size: -
J gene: TRBJ1-2
D gene: -
CDR3 protein: CSVFQGSVYGYTF

CDR3 length: 13
V gene: TRBV5-1
clone size: -
J gene: TRBJ1-2
D gene: -
CDR3 protein: CASSLTGQLGYTF

CDR3 length: 12
V gene: TRBV7-2
clone size: -
J gene: TRBJ2-1
D gene: -
CDR3 protein: CASSPRGSAQFF

CDR3 length: 13
V gene: TRBV29-1
clone size: -
J gene: TRBJ2-3
D gene: TRBD2
CDR3 protein: CSVTSGSTDTQYF

CDR3 length: 13
V gene: TRBV4-1
clone size: -
J gene: TRBJ2-7
D gene: -
CDR3 protein: CASSGTRDYERYF

CDR3 length: 13
V gene: TRBV11-3
clone size: many
J gene: TRBJ2-1
D gene: -
CDR3 protein: CASSSTTANEQFF

CDR3 length: 16
V gene: TRBV11-2
clone size: many
J gene: TRBJ1-2
D gene: TRBD1
CDR3 protein: CASSLESHTGGRGYTF

CDR3 length: 12
V gene: TRBV19
clone size: many
J gene: TRBJ2-1
D gene: -
CDR3 protein: CASSTGYNEQFF

CDR3 length: 13
V gene: TRBV5-6
clone size: once
J gene: TRBJ1-6
D gene: -
CDR3 protein: CASRKGEDSPLHF

CDR3 length: 17
V gene: TRBV2
clone size: -
J gene: TRBJ1-1
D gene: TRBD1
CDR3 protein: CASSDEGRGRWATEAFF